In this sample, the clone carrying this T cell receptor beta chain turned up many times. In the original workflow: Estimates of nucleated cell counts were drawn from the amplification of reference gene primers. This table comes from immunoSEQ multiplex PCR, and its TCRdb copy is limited to in-frame clones, with some not included. That table gives V, J and clone size, and the DNA gave D and trimming. The table shows roughly 150,000 clones, with around 87% occurring only once. The sample originates from a study of blood T cell repertoires in COVID-19. About the study: Whether acute or convalescent, the COVID-19 samples came from the United States, Italy and Spain. Sample material is recorded as cDNA or gDNA derived from T cells, B-cell-depleted T cells, or PBMCs.

The CDR3 is 15 amino acids. The TCR sequence derives from a human donor in a cohort sampled during active COVID-19. Specimen: peripheral blood. The rearrangement uses TRBV7-5 and TRBJ1-5; the table names TRBD1, a call not compared with the DNA. TRBV7-5 is termed a pseudogene. The CDR3 bases are TGTGCCAGAAGATCCTTTCGACAGACTAATCAGCCCCAGCATTTT. It encodes CARRSFRQTNQPQHF.